A single sample is the source of the 10 T cell receptor beta chains below, sequenced in a study of T cell repertoires in cytomegalovirus infection. TCRdb used MiXCR to reprocess the reads, holding one entry per CDR3 protein. The profile covers roughly 500,000 distinct CDR3 sequences, with around 11% appearing a single time and approximately 10% taken by the ten largest. Sequencing was carried out using PBMCs. These receptors all stem from a human donor in good health (CMV status not recorded). Some clones in this sample may be carry-over from other donors' samples.

This clonotype has more than one count but fewer than ten. The rearrangement joins TRBV27 to TRBJ1-6, with D hard to call. This CDR3 contains 14 residues. From germline, CDR1 is MNHEY and CDR2 SMNVEV (reference sequence). V was trimmed by 3 bases and J by 9 bases, leaving 12 bases between them. In DNA form, the CDR3 reads TGTGCCAGCAGTTTCTCGGGGTCCAGTTCACCCCTCCACTTT. It is translated as CASSFSGSSSPLHF.

This clonotype has at least ten counts. One junction end does not reproduce the germline sequence, and a read error may be involved. This chain joins TRBV7-7 and TRBJ2-2; D not certain. The CDR3 extends over 14 amino acids. The germline CDR1 and CDR2 sequences are SSHAT and FNYEAQ (reference sequence). The CDR3 loop reads CASSLNIGTGELFF. The CDR3 DNA follows: TGTGCTAGCAGCTTAAATATCGGCACCGGGGAGCTGTTTTTT.

The rearrangement uses TRBV2 and TRBJ1-5; D remains ambiguous. CDR1 is SNHLY and CDR2 is FYNNEI in the germline V gene. There are 14 residues in the CDR3. Trimming took 3 bases from V and 5 from J, leaving 11 bases between them. The CDR3 spells CASSDSSEDQPQHF. In nucleotides, the CDR3 is TGTGCCAGCAGTGACAGTTCAGAGGATCAGCCCCAGCATTTT.

The chain couples TRBV7-9 to TRBJ1-2, with a weak D call TRBD1 (6 bases). This CDR3 region has 15 residues. The germline gives CDR1 SEHNR, CDR2 FQNEAQ (reference sequence). V was pared by 4 bases and J by 3 bases, with 15 bases between. The CDR3 spells CASSYSGVRDYGYTF. CDR3 in DNA: TGTGCCAGCAGCTATTCAGGGGTACGGGACTATGGCTACACCTTC.

This clonotype came up many times. The chain uses TRBV7-8 and TRBJ2-7; TRBD1 aligns across 10 bases. V lost 4 bases and J lost 6; bases outside the gene matches: 6. Germline V CDR1 and CDR2: SGHVS, FQNEAQ. The CDR3 contains 14 residues. This chain's CDR3 is CASSSRDRGREQYF. CDR3 sequence (DNA): TGTGCCAGCAGCTCAAGGGACAGGGGACGCGAGCAGTACTTC.

This clonotype appeared many times. The chain has TRBV20-1 and TRBJ2-6; perhaps TRBD2 as D (5 bases). CDR1 and CDR2 (germline): DFQATT, SNEGSKA (reference sequence). The CDR3 runs 15 residues. Trimming shortened V by 6 bases and J by 2 bases, and 14 bases separated the two germline ends. The CDR3 sequence is CSATRTGTGANVLTF. In nucleotides, the CDR3 is TGCAGTGCCACGAGGACGGGGACTGGGGCCAACGTCCTGACTTTC.

This clonotype occurred many times. The CDR3 region is CASSVDGSNQPQHF. DNA of the CDR3: TGTGCCAGCAGCGTGGACGGTAGCAATCAGCCCCAGCATTTT. The gene calls are TRBV9 and TRBJ1-5, with no clear D. The V gene lost 2 bases and the J gene lost 0 bases, with 6 bases spanning the gap. The CDR3 is 14 amino acids. Germline V gives CDR1 SGDLS, CDR2 YYNGEE.

About this clonotype: A read error may explain this, as a much larger clone is one base away. Without the conserved terminal phenylalanine or tryptophan, this CDR3 likely stems from a read error. J is TRBJ1-2 and V is TRBV12-3 or TRBV12-4, with 10 bases matching TRBD1. V shed 6 bases, J shed 5 bases, and the junction held 15 bases outside the gene matches. This CDR3 is 17 amino acids long. The CDR3 DNA reads TGTGCCAGCAGCCCCTCGGATCGGGACAGGGGCTGGTATGGCTACACCCTC. It encodes CASSPSDRDRGWYGYTL.

This clonotype showed up many times. The chain carries TRBV7-2 and TRBJ2-5; no firm D call. The CDR3 has 13 residues. The germline CDR1 and CDR2 sequences are SGHTA and FQGNSA. V lost 1 base, J lost 5 bases, and 8 bases lay in between. The CDR3 is CASSLVTRETQYF. DNA of the CDR3: TGTGCCAGCAGCTTAGTCACACGGGAGACCCAGTACTTC.

The table lists this clonotype with many counts. J is TRBJ2-1 and V is TRBV5-1; D possibly uses TRBD1 or TRBD2 (5 bases each). Trimming took off 1 base at V and 7 bases at J, with 15 bases between the two ends. This CDR3 is built from 15 residues. Looked up from germline, CDR1 is SGHRS and CDR2 is YFSETQ. CDR3 sequence (DNA): TGCGCCAGCAGCTTGATGGGACCATCAAAGAATGAGCAGTTCTTC. Translating gives CASSLMGPSKNEQFF. The whole variable domain, filled in from reference TRBV5-1 and TRBJ2-1, reads KAGVTQTPRYLIKTRGQQVTLSCSPISGHRSVSWYQQTPGQGLQFLFEYFSETQRNKGNFPGRFSGRQFSNSRSEMNVSTLELGDSALYLCASSLMGPSKNEQFFGPGTRLTVL.